Listed below are T cell receptor beta chains from one sample, sequenced in a study of vaccination and CD4 T cells after COVID-19. Which antigens these TCRs recognize remains unknown. TCRdb recomputed calls from the PCR reads with MiXCR, one row per CDR3 protein. Of some 12,000 distinct CDR3 sequences in the sample, 20% were seen once. The starting material was CD4+ T cells from blood, cultured in vitro, obtained before SARS-CoV-2 vaccination. These receptors were taken from a human donor who received a COVID-19 vaccine. Both conserved end residues are part of each CDR3. A D gene is named only where the DNA matches it firmly. Expanded clones get a size class; other rows say once, few or many, or leave the size out.

v_gene	j_gene	d_gene	abundance	CDR3nt	CDR3aa
TRBV7-8	TRBJ2-7	TRBD1	few	TGTGCCAGCAGGAAAGACAGGGGGGGATCCTACGAGCAGTACTTC	CASRKDRGGSYEQYF
TRBV5-1	TRBJ1-1	.	.	TGCGCCAGCAGCTTGGCTGGGGGCCCTGAAGCTTTCTTT	CASSLAGGPEAFF
TRBV5-1	TRBJ2-1	TRBD1	.	TGCGCCAGCAGCAGACAGGGGGATATTGCCTACAATGAGCAGTTCTTC	CASSRQGDIAYNEQFF
TRBV6-1	TRBJ2-2	TRBD2	.	TGTGCCAGCAGCTGGGATCGGGCTAGCGGTGGACATAAGAACACCGGGGAGCTGTTTTTT	CASSWDRASGGHKNTGELFF
TRBV19	TRBJ1-2	.	.	TGTGCCAGTAGTCCAACATTTCGCTACCTTAACTATGGCTACACCTTC	CASSPTFRYLNYGYTF
TRBV11-2	TRBJ1-1	TRBD1	few	TGTGCCAGCAGCTTATTTGGGACAGAGAACACTGAAGCTTTCTTT	CASSLFGTENTEAFF
TRBV3-1	TRBJ1-1	.	.	TGTGCCAGCAGCCAAGTAGGGAACACTGAAGCTTTCTTT	CASSQVGNTEAFF
TRBV5-1	TRBJ1-1	.	.	TGCGCCAGCAGCCCGCTTAGGGCAGGGCGTAGGAACACTGAAGCTTTCTTT	CASSPLRAGRRNTEAFF
TRBV9	TRBJ1-2	.	.	TGTGCCAGCAGCGTTTGGCAGGGTCGAAGCATAGCTAACTATGGCTACACCTTC	CASSVWQGRSIANYGYTF
TRBV7-2	TRBJ1-1	TRBD1	few	TGTGCCAGCAGCTTAGAGGACAGGATTATGAACACTGAAGCTTTCTTT	CASSLEDRIMNTEAFF
TRBV5-4	TRBJ2-3	.	few	TGTGCCAGCAGCTTGGCCGCTTCGGATACGCAGTATTTT	CASSLAASDTQYF
TRBV6-5	TRBJ1-1	TRBD1	few	TGTGCCAGCAGTTACCTAGCCCCAGGGGGCGGCACTGAAGCTTTCTTT	CASSYLAPGGGTEAFF
TRBV6-1	TRBJ2-3	.	.	TGTGCCAGCAGATATAGCGGCACAGATACGCAGTATTTT	CASRYSGTDTQYF
TRBV28	TRBJ2-7	.	.	TGTGCCAGCAGGCCATCCACGGGTACCTACGAGCAGTACTTC	CASRPSTGTYEQYF
TRBV5-1	TRBJ1-6	.	few	TGCGCCAGCAGCTTGGTAGTGGGGGGGTTAGAATCACCCCTCCACTTT	CASSLVVGGLESPLHF
TRBV4-2	TRBJ2-2	TRBD2	once	TGTGCCAGCAGCCAAGAGTCGACTAGCGAAAACGGGAAGCTGTTTTTT	CASSQESTSENGKLFF
TRBV29-1	TRBJ2-7	.	.	TGCAGCATTCGGGACTTTATCGGGGAGCAGTACTTC	CSIRDFIGEQYF
TRBV25-1	TRBJ2-2	TRBD1	.	TGTGCCAGCAGCGAGGGGGCGGTCGGGGAGCTGTTTTTT	CASSEGAVGELFF
TRBV6-1	TRBJ2-7	TRBD1	.	TGTGCCAGCACCCCCGATGGGGGACAGGGGGTAGGCGAGCAGTACTTC	CASTPDGGQGVGEQYF
TRBV29-1	TRBJ2-5	.	few	TGCAGCGTTGGGGGGGTCGAAGAGACCCAGTACTTC	CSVGGVEETQYF
TRBV2	TRBJ1-5	.	.	TGTGCCAGCAGCGCGCAGGGTTATAGCAATCAGCCCCAGCATTTT	CASSAQGYSNQPQHF
TRBV7-2	TRBJ1-1	TRBD1	.	TGTGCCAGCAGCTTAGCGGCAGGGGGCACTGAAGCTTTCTTT	CASSLAAGGTEAFF
TRBV20-1	TRBJ1-1	.	medium-sized	TGCAGTGCTAGAGATGCCGGGGCCCCCTTTGAAGCTTTCTTT	CSARDAGAPFEAFF
TRBV6-1	TRBJ1-5	.	.	TGTGCCAGCAGTGAAGCAATAAGGAGGGTAAGACAGCCCCAGCATTTT	CASSEAIRRVRQPQHF
TRBV12-3/TRBV12-4	TRBJ2-3	.	.	TGTGCCAGCAGTTTAGAGAGGTCGAATACGCAGTATTTT	CASSLERSNTQYF
TRBV28	TRBJ2-2	.	.	TGTGCCAGCAGTGCCATTCCGTCAGGGCTCGGCACCGGGGAGCTGTTTTTT	CASSAIPSGLGTGELFF
TRBV7-9	TRBJ2-7	.	.	TGTGCCAGCAGCTTAGAAGCTGGGGGCGAGCAGTACTTC	CASSLEAGGEQYF
TRBV24-1	TRBJ1-2	TRBD1	medium-sized	TGTGCCACCAGTGATCCACGTCCTTCTGGACAGGATTACCTTACAGGCTACACCTTC	CATSDPRPSGQDYLTGYTF
TRBV30	TRBJ1-2	TRBD1	few	TGTGCCTGGAGTGTAGGGGGCCAGGGGTATGGCTACACCTTC	CAWSVGGQGYGYTF
TRBV7-2	TRBJ1-1	.	medium-sized	TGTGCCAGCAGCGGCAAGATAGACACTGAAGCTTTCTTT	CASSGKIDTEAFF
TRBV12-5	TRBJ2-7	TRBD2	.	TGTGCTAGTGGTTTGGTAGTAGCGGGGGGGAACGAGCAGTACTTC	CASGLVVAGGNEQYF
TRBV7-9	TRBJ1-3	.	.	TGTGCCAGCAGGTCGGGAAACACCATATATTTT	CASRSGNTIYF
TRBV7-2	TRBJ2-1	TRBD2	.	TGTGCCAGCAGCCAGGAGGGACTAGCGGGGGGAAATGAGCAGTTCTTC	CASSQEGLAGGNEQFF
TRBV11-3	TRBJ2-3	.	few	TGTGCCAGCAGCTTAGCGGGTAGCACAGATACGCAGTATTTT	CASSLAGSTDTQYF
TRBV5-8	TRBJ2-2	TRBD1	.	TGTGCCAGCAGACGGACAGGGGACACCGGGGAGCTGTTTTTT	CASRRTGDTGELFF
TRBV24-1	TRBJ2-1	TRBD1	.	TGTGCCACCACCCGTGGACAGGGGTACAATGAGCAGTTCTTC	CATTRGQGYNEQFF
TRBV7-2	TRBJ2-3	.	.	TGTGCCAGCAGCCCTCGAGACGGCACAGATACGCAGTATTTT	CASSPRDGTDTQYF
TRBV7-2	TRBJ1-1	TRBD1	.	TGTGCCAGCAGCCCGCCATACAGGGGGCGATGGACTGAAGCTTTCTTT	CASSPPYRGRWTEAFF
TRBV5-1	TRBJ2-2	TRBD2	.	TGCGCCAGCCGGGAACTAGCGGAAAACACCGGGGAGCTGTTTTTT	CASRELAENTGELFF
TRBV24-1	TRBJ1-3	.	few	TGTGCCACCAGAGACAGATCTGGAAACACCATATATTTT	CATRDRSGNTIYF
TRBV5-6	TRBJ2-2	.	few	TGTGCCAGCAGCTTGCCTCTTGCAGGGCCCCATGGCACCGGGGAGCTGTTTTTT	CASSLPLAGPHGTGELFF
TRBV2	TRBJ1-3	.	few	TGTGCCAGCAGAGGGGCCAGGGGCGCTGGAAACACCATATATTTT	CASRGARGAGNTIYF
TRBV12-3/TRBV12-4	TRBJ2-1	TRBD2	.	TGTGCCAGCAGTGCGGTGACTAGCGGGACTGGGCACAATGAGCAGTTCTTC	CASSAVTSGTGHNEQFF
TRBV10-2	TRBJ2-2	TRBD1	.	TGCGCCAGCAAGACAGGGGGCACCGGGGAGCTGTTTTTT	CASKTGGTGELFF
TRBV6-1	TRBJ2-3	.	few	TGTGCCAGCAGCCCCATACTAGCAAACACAGATACGCAGTATTTT	CASSPILANTDTQYF
TRBV7-9	TRBJ2-3	TRBD2	.	TGTGCCAGCAGCTTCGGGACTAGCGGGGGCACAGATACGCAGTATTTT	CASSFGTSGGTDTQYF
TRBV6-1	TRBJ2-3	.	medium-sized	TGTGCCAGCAGTCGGACCACAGATACGCAGTATTTT	CASSRTTDTQYF
TRBV7-6	TRBJ2-3	.	few	TGTGCCAGCAGCTCAGAGTGGGGGGCGCAGTATTTT	CASSSEWGAQYF
TRBV30	TRBJ2-5	TRBD2	.	TGTGCCTGGAGTGTGGGGGGAGGGGAGACCCAGTACTTC	CAWSVGGGETQYF
TRBV30	TRBJ2-3	TRBD1	.	TGTGCCTGGAGTTGGGGGACAGGTAGCACAGATACGCAGTATTTT	CAWSWGTGSTDTQYF
TRBV3-1	TRBJ2-1	.	.	TGTGCCAGCAGCCAGGATCCGAGGGGTGAGCAGTTCTTC	CASSQDPRGEQFF
TRBV7-8	TRBJ1-2	TRBD1	few	TGTGCCAGCAGCTCGGACAGGGCGGTAGCTAACTATGGCTACACCTTC	CASSSDRAVANYGYTF
TRBV5-1	TRBJ2-5	.	.	TGCGCCAGCAGCTTGGCGTCTAGAACCGAAGAGACCCAGTACTTC	CASSLASRTEETQYF
TRBV9	TRBJ1-1	.	.	TGTGCCAGCAGCCTACCAAAGAAAGACCCTGAGAACACTGAAGCTTTCTTT	CASSLPKKDPENTEAFF
TRBV5-1	TRBJ1-1	TRBD1	once	TGCGCCAGCAGCCCCGAGACAGGGTCCGAGGAAGCTTTCTTT	CASSPETGSEEAFF
TRBV10-2	TRBJ1-2	.	.	TGCGCCAGCAGTGAGAGGGAAGGTGTAATGGGCTACACCTTC	CASSEREGVMGYTF
TRBV5-1	TRBJ2-3	TRBD2	.	TGCGCCAGCAGCCTACTAGCGGGGGGAGGGACAGATACGCAGTATTTT	CASSLLAGGGTDTQYF
TRBV3-1	TRBJ1-2	.	.	TGTGCCAGCAGCCGGGGTGGTCAAGGCTACACCTTC	CASSRGGQGYTF
TRBV27	TRBJ1-2	.	medium-sized	TGTGCCAGCGTAGGGACAACCTATGGCTACACCTTC	CASVGTTYGYTF